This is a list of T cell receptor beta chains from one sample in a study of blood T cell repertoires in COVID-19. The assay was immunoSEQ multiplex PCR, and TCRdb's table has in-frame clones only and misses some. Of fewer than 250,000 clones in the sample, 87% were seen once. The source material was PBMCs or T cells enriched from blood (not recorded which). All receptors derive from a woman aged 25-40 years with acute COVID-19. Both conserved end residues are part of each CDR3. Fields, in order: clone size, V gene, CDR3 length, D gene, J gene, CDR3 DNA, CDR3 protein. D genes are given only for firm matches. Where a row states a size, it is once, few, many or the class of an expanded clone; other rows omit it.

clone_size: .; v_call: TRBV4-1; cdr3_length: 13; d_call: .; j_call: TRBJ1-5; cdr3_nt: TGCGCCAGCAGCCACGGGGGGGGTCAGCCCCAGCATTTT; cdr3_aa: CASSHGGGQPQHF
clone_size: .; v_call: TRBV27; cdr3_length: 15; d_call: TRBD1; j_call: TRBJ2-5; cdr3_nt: TGTGCCAGCAGGGAGGGGACAGGGAGAAAAGAGACCCAGTACTTC; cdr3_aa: CASREGTGRKETQYF
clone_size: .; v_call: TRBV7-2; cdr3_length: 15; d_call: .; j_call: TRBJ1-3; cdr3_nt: TGTGCCAGCAGCTTAGATTCCAAGACAGGAAACACCATATATTTT; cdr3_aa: CASSLDSKTGNTIYF
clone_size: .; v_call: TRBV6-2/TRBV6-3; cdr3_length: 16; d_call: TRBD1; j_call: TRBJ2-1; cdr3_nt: TGTGCCAGCAGTTCCCCCCCGGGACAGCTGAACAATGAGCAGTTCTTC; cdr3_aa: CASSSPPGQLNNEQFF
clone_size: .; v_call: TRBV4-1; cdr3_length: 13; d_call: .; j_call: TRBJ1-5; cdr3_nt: TGCGCCAGCAGCTTCTCCCCGGGTCAGCCCCAGCATTTT; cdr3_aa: CASSFSPGQPQHF
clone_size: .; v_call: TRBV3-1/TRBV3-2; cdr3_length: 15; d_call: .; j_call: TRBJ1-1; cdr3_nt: TGTGCCAGCAGCCAAGACCCGCGATTGAACACTGAAGCTTTCTTT; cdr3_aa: CASSQDPRLNTEAFF
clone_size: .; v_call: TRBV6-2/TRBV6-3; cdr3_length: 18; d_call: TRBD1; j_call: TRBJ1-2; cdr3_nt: TGTGCCAGCAGTTACTCGCCTTTCCCCCCGACAGGGGATGTCGGCTACACCTTC; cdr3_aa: CASSYSPFPPTGDVGYTF
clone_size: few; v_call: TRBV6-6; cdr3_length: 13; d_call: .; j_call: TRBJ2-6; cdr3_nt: TGTGCCAGCAGTCCCCCAGGGGTCAACGTCCTGACTTTC; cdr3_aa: CASSPPGVNVLTF
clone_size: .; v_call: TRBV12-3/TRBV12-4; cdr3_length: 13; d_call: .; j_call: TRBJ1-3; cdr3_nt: TGTGCCAGCAGTTACTTCGCCGGAAACACCATATATTTT; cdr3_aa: CASSYFAGNTIYF
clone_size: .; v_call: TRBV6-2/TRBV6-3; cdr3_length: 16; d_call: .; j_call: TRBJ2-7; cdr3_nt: TGTGCCAGCAGTTACTCGAACGGGCGGGTCTCCTACGAGCAGTACTTC; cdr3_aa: CASSYSNGRVSYEQYF
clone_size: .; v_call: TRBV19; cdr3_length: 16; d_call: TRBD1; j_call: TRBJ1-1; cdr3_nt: TGTGCCAGTAGTCCACCCGGGACAGGGGCTCGAACTGAAGCTTTCTTT; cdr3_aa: CASSPPGTGARTEAFF
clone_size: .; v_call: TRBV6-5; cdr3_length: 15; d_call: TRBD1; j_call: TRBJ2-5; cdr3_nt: TGTGCCAGCAGTTATTTCGGGACAGGGCAAGAGACCCAGTACTTC; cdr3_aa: CASSYFGTGQETQYF
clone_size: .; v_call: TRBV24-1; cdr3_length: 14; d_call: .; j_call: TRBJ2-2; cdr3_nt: TGTGCCACCCAAAAGGGGCATAACACCGGGGAGCTGTTTTTT; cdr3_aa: CATQKGHNTGELFF
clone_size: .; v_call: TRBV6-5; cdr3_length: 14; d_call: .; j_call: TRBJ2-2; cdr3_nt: TGTGCCAGCAGTCATGGCGGGGATGACGGGGAGCTGTTTTTT; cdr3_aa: CASSHGGDDGELFF
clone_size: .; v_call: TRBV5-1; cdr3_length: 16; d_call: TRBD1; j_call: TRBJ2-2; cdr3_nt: TGCGCCAGCAGCTTGGAGACAGGGGCCAACACCGGGGAGCTGTTTTTT; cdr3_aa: CASSLETGANTGELFF
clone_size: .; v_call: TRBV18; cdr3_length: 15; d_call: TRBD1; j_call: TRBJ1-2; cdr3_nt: TGTGCCAGCTCACCCACGACAGGGATTAACTATGGCTACACCTTC; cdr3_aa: CASSPTTGINYGYTF
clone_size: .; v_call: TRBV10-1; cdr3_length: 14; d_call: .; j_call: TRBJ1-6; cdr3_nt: TGCGCCAGCAGTGGGGCAGGCGTGAATTCACCCCTCCACTTT; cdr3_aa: CASSGAGVNSPLHF
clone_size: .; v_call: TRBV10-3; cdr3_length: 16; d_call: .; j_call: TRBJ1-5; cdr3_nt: TGTGCCATCAGTGAGAGGGGCTGGATGGTTGGGCAGCCCCAGCATTTT; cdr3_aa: CAISERGWMVGQPQHF
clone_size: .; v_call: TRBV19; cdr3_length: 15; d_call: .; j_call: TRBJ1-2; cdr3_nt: TGTGCCAGTAGTATGGAGGGACCGAGCATTCGGGGCTACACCTTC; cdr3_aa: CASSMEGPSIRGYTF
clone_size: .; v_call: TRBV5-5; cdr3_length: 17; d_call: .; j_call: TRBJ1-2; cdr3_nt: TGTGCCAGCAGCCTCTTATACAATTTCCAGGGGAGTGATGGCTACACCTTC; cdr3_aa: CASSLLYNFQGSDGYTF
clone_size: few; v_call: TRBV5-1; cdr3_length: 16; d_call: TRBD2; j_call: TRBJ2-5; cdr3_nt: TGCGCCAGCAGCTTGTCTAGCGGGGGGGCCGGGAAGACCCAGTACTTC; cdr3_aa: CASSLSSGGAGKTQYF
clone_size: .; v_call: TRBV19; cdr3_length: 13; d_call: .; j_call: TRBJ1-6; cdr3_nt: TGTGCCAGTACAGCGGAGTTTAATTCACCCCTCCACTTT; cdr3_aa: CASTAEFNSPLHF
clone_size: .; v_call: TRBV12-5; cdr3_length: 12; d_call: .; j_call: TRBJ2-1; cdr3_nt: TGTGCTAGTGGGCCTCAGGGGATTGAGCAGTTCTTC; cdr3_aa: CASGPQGIEQFF
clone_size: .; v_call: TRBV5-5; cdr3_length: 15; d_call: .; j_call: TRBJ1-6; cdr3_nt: TGTGCCAGCAGCGGGAGGTCGGCAGACGGGTTGCCCCTCCACTTT; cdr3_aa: CASSGRSADGLPLHF
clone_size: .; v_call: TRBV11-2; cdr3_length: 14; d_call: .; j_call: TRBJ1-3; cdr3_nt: TGTGCCAGCAGCCCAGGGCGTTTTGGAAACACCATATATTTT; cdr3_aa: CASSPGRFGNTIYF
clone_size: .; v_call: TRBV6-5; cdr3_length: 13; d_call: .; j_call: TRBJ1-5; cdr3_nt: TGTGCCAGCAAGCGGGGGAGCAATCAGCCCCAGCATTTT; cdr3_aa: CASKRGSNQPQHF
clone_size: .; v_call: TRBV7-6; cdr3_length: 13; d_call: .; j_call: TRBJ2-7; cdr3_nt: TGTGCCAGCAGCTCCCGGGACATCCACGAGCAGTACTTC; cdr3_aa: CASSSRDIHEQYF
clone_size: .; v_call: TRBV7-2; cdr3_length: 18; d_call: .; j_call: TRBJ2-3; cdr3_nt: TGTGCCAGCAGCTCCGTTGTGGTAGCCCAACCGAGCACAGATACGCAGTATTTT; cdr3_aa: CASSSVVVAQPSTDTQYF
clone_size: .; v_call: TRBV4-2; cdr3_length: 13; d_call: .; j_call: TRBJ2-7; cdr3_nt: TGTGCCAGCAGCCAAGTTTTCGGCTACGAGCAGTACTTC; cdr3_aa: CASSQVFGYEQYF
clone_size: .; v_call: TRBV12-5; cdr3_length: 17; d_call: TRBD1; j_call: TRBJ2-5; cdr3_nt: TGTGCTAGTGGTTTGGTAGACGGGACAGAGATGGTCGAGACCCAGTACTTC; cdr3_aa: CASGLVDGTEMVETQYF
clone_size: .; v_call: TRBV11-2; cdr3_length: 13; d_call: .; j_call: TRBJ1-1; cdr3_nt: TGTGCCAGCAGCTTAGTGGACAGCACTGAAGCTTTCTTT; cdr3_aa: CASSLVDSTEAFF
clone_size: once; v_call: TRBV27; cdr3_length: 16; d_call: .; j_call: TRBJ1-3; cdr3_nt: TGTGCCAGCAGTCCCTCCGCGGGGGAAACTGGAAACACCATATATTTT; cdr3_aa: CASSPSAGETGNTIYF
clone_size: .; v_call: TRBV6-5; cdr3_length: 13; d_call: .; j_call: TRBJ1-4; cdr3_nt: TGTGCCAGTTTACAGGCAACTAATGAAAAACTGTTTTTT; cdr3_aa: CASLQATNEKLFF
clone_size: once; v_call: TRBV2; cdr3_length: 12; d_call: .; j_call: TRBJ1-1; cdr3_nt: TGTGCCAGCGGCCCCCTTTGGACTGAAGCTTTCTTT; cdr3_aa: CASGPLWTEAFF
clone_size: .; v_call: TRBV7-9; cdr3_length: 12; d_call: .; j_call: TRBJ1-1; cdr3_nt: TGTGCCAGCAGCGTCTCGTTCCCTGAAGCTTTCTTT; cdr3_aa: CASSVSFPEAFF
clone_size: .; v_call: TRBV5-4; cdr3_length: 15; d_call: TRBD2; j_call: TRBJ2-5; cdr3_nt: TGTGCCAGCAGCTTGGTAACTAGCGGACAAGAGACCCAGTACTTC; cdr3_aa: CASSLVTSGQETQYF
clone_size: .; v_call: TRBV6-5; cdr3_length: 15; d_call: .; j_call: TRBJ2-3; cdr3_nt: TGTGCCAGCAGTATAGACAAAGGGGGCACAGATACGCAGTATTTT; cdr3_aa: CASSIDKGGTDTQYF
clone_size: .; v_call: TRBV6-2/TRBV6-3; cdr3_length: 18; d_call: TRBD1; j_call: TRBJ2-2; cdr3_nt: TGTGCCAGCAGTTACCTGGACAGGATATACCCCCCGAGCGGGGAGCTGTTTTTT; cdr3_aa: CASSYLDRIYPPSGELFF
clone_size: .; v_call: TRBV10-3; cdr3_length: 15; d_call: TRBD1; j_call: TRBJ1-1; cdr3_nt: TGTGCCATCAGTGAGCAAGGACAGGGTTGGACTGAAGCTTTCTTT; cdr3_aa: CAISEQGQGWTEAFF
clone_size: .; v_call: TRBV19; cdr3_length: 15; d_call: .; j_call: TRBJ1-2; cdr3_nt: TGTGCCAGTAGTAAGGGGCAGGAAAAGGCGTATGGCTACACCTTC; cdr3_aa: CASSKGQEKAYGYTF
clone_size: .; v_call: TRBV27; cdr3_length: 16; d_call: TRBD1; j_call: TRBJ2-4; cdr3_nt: TGTGCCAGCAGTTTTGACAGGGGTCTAGCCAAAAACATTCAGTACTTC; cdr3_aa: CASSFDRGLAKNIQYF
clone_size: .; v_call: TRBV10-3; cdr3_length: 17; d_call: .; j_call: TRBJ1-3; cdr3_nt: TGTGCCATCAGCGGATCCGGGACTCCGGTCTCTGGAAACACCATATATTTT; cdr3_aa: CAISGSGTPVSGNTIYF